Here is one T cell receptor (beta chain) with its context. Based on its abundance in the sample, this clonotype is medium-sized (0.01 to 0.1%). Its antigen specificity is not known. No clone much larger than this one lies a single base away; base qualities are absent. Trimming leaves V shorter by 5 bases and J shorter by 11 bases, with the junction holding 13 bases beyond the gene matches. CDR1 and CDR2 are drawn from the germline V gene: SGHTA, FQGNSA. Including cysteine and phenylalanine, the CDR3 has 14 amino acids. CDR3 DNA only is kept here, 42 bases in frame from base 1. Library construction relied on PCR. The sample was run on a HiSeq X Ten. The public reads were reprocessed in TCRdb via fastp at Q25 and MiXCR, keeping in-frame beta chains. Each CDR3 protein gets just one entry, which takes the most common genes and DNA from the rows behind it. This sample is represented by approximately 14,000 distinct CDR3 sequences; approximately 40% of them were singletons. 15% to 20% of the sample goes to the ten largest clones.

These data are taken from a study of CD4 and CD8 cells across lung adenocarcinoma regions listed by TCRdb under 2018. Regarding the research as a whole: The study examined intratumor heterogeneity of the T cell receptor repertoire by comparing tumor centers with tumor margins.

Patients with localized lung adenocarcinoma, a subtype of non-small cell lung cancer, were used as donors. Samples were obtained from the centers of localized lung adenocarcinomas. For TCR repertoire analysis, CD4+ T cells from tumor tissue were profiled apart from CD8+ T cells. The chain is assembled from TRBV7-2 and TRBJ2-5, and 8 bases in between align with TRBD2. This clonotype was obtained from a male donor with lung adenocarcinoma. The CD4 and CD8 labels of this study may be unreliable. The material sequenced was CD4+ T cells from the center of a lung tumor. The sample's cell subset or site label, decoded: tumor center region. The CDR3 protein: CASSQTRTSHKQYF. The DNA sequence is as follows: TGTGCCAGCAGCCAAACCAGGACTAGCCACAAGCAGTACTTC.